The rows below give T cell receptor beta chains drawn from one sample of a study of T-cell memory formation after mild COVID-19. TCRdb itself ran the 5' RACE reads through MiXCR, one entry per CDR3 protein. Among around 200,000 distinct CDR3 sequences, around 9.1% were seen once, and the ten largest hold 3.5%. The sample was PBMCs or a T cell subset sorted from them (not recorded which). The receptor set was obtained from a young man who had mild COVID-19 (a few samples of this study predate the infection). Cell type and time point are not known. Both conserved end residues are trimmed from each CDR3. The order of the fields is J gene, V gene, CDR3 protein.

TRBJ1-4	TRBV3-1	ASSHRPSPEKLF
TRBJ1-5	TRBV3-1	ASSRLAGQPQH
TRBJ2-2	TRBV5-1	ASSLGLVSDGELF
TRBJ2-7	TRBV5-1	ASSFGGDYEQY
TRBJ2-5	TRBV7-6	ASGSGESRTQY
TRBJ1-6	TRBV10-3	AISGQLDSPLH
TRBJ1-1	TRBV6-2/TRBV6-3	ASSQGAEAF
TRBJ1-2	TRBV19	ASSITGTNYGYT
TRBJ1-6	TRBV27	ASTRQGSPLH
TRBJ2-3	TRBV5-1	ASSLDAGRTDTQY
TRBJ1-1	TRBV6-2/TRBV6-3	AGHRDGNTEAF
TRBJ1-2	TRBV23-1	ASRAGYYGYT
TRBJ2-7	TRBV20-1	SARGGGFLYEQY
TRBJ1-3	TRBV6-2/TRBV6-3	ASSYSNTGASISGNTIY
TRBJ2-3	TRBV12-3/TRBV12-4	ASWPRGETDTQY
TRBJ2-1	TRBV3-2	ASSQDPRGAPSNEQF
TRBJ1-1	TRBV6-2/TRBV6-3	ASSYSARTHTEAF
TRBJ2-5	TRBV6-1	ASSEPGQVQETQY